The next 10 T cell receptor beta chains were all read from a single sample in a study of T cells after yellow fever vaccination. TCRdb re-called the 5' RACE reads with MiXCR, one entry per CDR3 protein. The sample holds roughly 340,000 distinct CDR3 sequences, around 4.1% seen once. The sequences come from PBMCs, collected 5 days after the yellow fever booster vaccination. The receptors shown here come from a man between 18 and 35 years old who received the YFV17D yellow fever vaccine.

This clonotype was counted at least ten times. The chain joins TRBV20-1 to TRBJ2-2, with 8 bases lining up with TRBD1. The length of the CDR3 is 13 residues. CDR1 and CDR2 (germline): DFQATT, SNEGSKA (reference sequence). The ends lost 6 bases at V and 7 bases at J; junction bases unmatched: 7. In DNA, the CDR3 is TGCAGTGCCTCGGACAGGGTCCACGGGGAGCTGTTTTTT. Protein: CSASDRVHGELFF.

In the case of this clonotype: Given a much more abundant clone one base away, this may be a read error. The rearrangement joins TRBV7-2 to TRBJ1-6; no clear D gene. This CDR3 has 15 residues. The germline V gene has CDR1 SGHTA and CDR2 FQGNSA. The CDR3 DNA reads as TGTGCCAGCAGCTTACGCATCCCGACTAATTTACCCCTCCACTTT. This sequence encodes CASSLRIPTNLPLHF. Using reference TRBV7-2 and TRBJ1-6 for the parts outside the CDR3, the full variable domain is GAGVSQSPSNKVTEKGKDVELRCDPISGHTALYWYRQSLGQGLEFLIYFQGNSAPDKSGLPSDRFSAERTGGSVSTLTIQRTQQEDSAVYLCASSLRIPTNLPLHFGNGTRLTVT.

Many counts were recorded for this clonotype. V usage is TRBV5-5 and J usage is TRBJ2-1, with TRBD2 identical over 7 bases. The V and J ends lost 0 bases and 4 bases, in that order; junction bases with no gene match: 10. Germline CDR1 and CDR2: SGHKS and YYEKEE (reference sequence). This CDR3 comprises 17 residues. The DNA for the CDR3 is TGTGCCAGCAGCTTGGGTCGGTTAGCGGGTGATTACAATGAGCAGTTCTTC. This codes for CASSLGRLAGDYNEQFF.

The DNA of the CDR3 is TGTGCCAGCAGTGAATGGAGGGGCATCTCTACCTCTGGCTACACCTTC. Translating gives CASSEWRGISTSGYTF. The chain is built from TRBV6-1 and TRBJ1-2; D may be TRBD1 (5 bases). Germline CDR1 and CDR2: MNHNS and SASEGT. This CDR3 region has 16 residues. V was trimmed by 2 bases and J by 7 bases, leaving 20 bases between them.

The chain uses TRBV28 and TRBJ2-2, with TRBD1 as a possible D gene (6 bases). The germline V gene has CDR1 MDHEN and CDR2 SYDVKM. The CDR3 is made up of 14 amino acids. V was trimmed by 2 bases and J by 4 bases, leaving 8 bases between them. The chain's CDR3 is CASSLGQTTGELFF. DNA of the CDR3: TGTGCCAGCAGTTTAGGACAGACCACCGGGGAGCTGTTTTTT.

A few counts support this clonotype. The CDR3 DNA follows: TGCGCCAGCAGTGAGTCTCGGGTCGTCCAAGAGACCCAGTACTTC. This codes for CASSESRVVQETQYF. The gene calls are TRBV10-2 and TRBJ2-5; D not certain. Trimming stripped 0 bases from V and 1 base from J, with 9 bases between. The V gene's germline CDR1 is WSHSY and CDR2 SAAADI. The CDR3 is made up of 15 amino acids.

This clonotype was seen a handful of times. The chain combines TRBV16 with TRBJ1-6, with 10 bases lining up with TRBD1. V lost 4 bases to trimming and J lost 7 bases; unmatched junction nucleotides: 7. This CDR3 comprises 16 residues. Germline CDR1 reads KGHSY; CDR2 reads FQNENV. In DNA, the CDR3 is TGTGCCAGCAGCCTAAGGGGACAGGGGACGAATTCACCCCTCCACTTT. It encodes CASSLRGQGTNSPLHF.

This clonotype was counted ten times or more. CDR3 sequence: CATSDLLSTDTQYF. CDR3 sequence (DNA): TGTGCCACCAGTGATTTGCTGAGCACAGATACGCAGTATTTT. The chain recombines TRBV24-1 with TRBJ2-3, with unresolved D. This CDR3 spans 14 amino acids. The V and J ends lost 0 bases and 0 bases respectively, with 3 bases between them. Germline V gene sequence: CDR1 KGHDR, CDR2 SFDVKD.

The chain employs TRBV12-3 or TRBV12-4 and TRBJ1-1, with 11 bases aligning to TRBD1. J lost 8 bases, V lost 7 bases, and 9 bases had no gene match. This CDR3 is built from 14 residues. The CDR3 sequence is CASIRTGGWTEAFF. The CDR3 DNA follows: TGTGCCAGCATTCGGACAGGGGGCTGGACGGAAGCTTTCTTT.

This clonotype was seen only a few times. The chain uses TRBV5-5 and TRBJ2-3, with a possible D match to TRBD2 (6 bases). The CDR3 loop spans 15 amino acids. Germline loops: CDR1 SGHKS, CDR2 YYEKEE (reference sequence). The V and J ends lost 3 bases and 4 bases respectively, with 15 bases between them. CDR3 sequence: CASSSQGLSPDTQYF. In DNA form, the CDR3 reads TGTGCCAGCAGCTCTCAGGGACTTTCGCCAGATACGCAGTATTTT.